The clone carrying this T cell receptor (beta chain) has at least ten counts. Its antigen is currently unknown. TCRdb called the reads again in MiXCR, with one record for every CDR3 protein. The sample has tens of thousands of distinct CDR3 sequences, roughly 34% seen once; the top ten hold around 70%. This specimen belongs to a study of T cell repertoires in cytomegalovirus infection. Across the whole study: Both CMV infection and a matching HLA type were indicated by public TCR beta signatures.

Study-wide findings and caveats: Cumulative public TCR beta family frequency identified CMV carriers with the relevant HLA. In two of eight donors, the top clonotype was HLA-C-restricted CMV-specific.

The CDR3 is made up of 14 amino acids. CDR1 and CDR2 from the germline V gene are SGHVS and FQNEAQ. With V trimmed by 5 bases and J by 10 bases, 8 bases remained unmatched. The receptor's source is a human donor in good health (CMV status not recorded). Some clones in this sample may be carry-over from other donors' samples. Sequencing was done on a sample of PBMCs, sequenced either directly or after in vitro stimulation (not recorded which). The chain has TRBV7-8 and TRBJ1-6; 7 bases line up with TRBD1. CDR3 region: CASSPGWTGSPLHF. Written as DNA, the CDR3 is TGTGCCAGCAGCCCCGGCTGGACAGGATCACCCCTCCACTTT.